This T cell receptor beta chain came from a study of neurological immune-mediated disorders (dated by TCRdb to the late 2010s). Context from the whole study: Using UMI-based sequencing, the study compared peripheral blood TCR-beta repertoires from patients with HTLV-I-associated myelopathy (HAM/TSP), patients with multiple sclerosis, and healthy controls. Alongside PBMC samples, the set of about 100 TCR-beta libraries contained longitudinal samples, technical triplicates, and paired CD4+ and CD8+ T-cell subsets that had been sorted. The cohort was made up of 68 subjects, consisting of roughly 14 HAM/TSP patients, 34 multiple sclerosis patients and roughly 20 healthy controls. Study-level results and caveats: TCR clonal expansion was highest in HAM/TSP patients and lowest in MS patients, with MS patients falling below even healthy controls. Expanded clones from different subjects shared no identical CDR3 amino acid sequences, which suggests that TCR-beta repertoires were private in all groups.

This clonotype was detected ten times or more. Its binding antigen is unknown. Per-nucleotide qualities are absent, and no much larger clonotype sits a single base away. cDNA synthesis used template-switch 5'RACE with a primer carrying a 10-nucleotide random unique molecular identifier tagging each TCR transcript. Every sequencing run covered 15-18 subjects and yielded more than 180 million TCR-beta sequences. The RNeasy kit was used for extraction of total RNA. TCR-beta VDJ regions were amplified with primers for the TCR constant region and the 5'RACE anchor, using the KAPA Real-time Library Amplification kit. A first PCR added sample indexes and Illumina adaptors, and a second PCR then raised library yield. After purification with Ampure beads, the TCR product of roughly 650 bp was size-selected on a 2% E-gel SizeSelection system. Before pooling, library quality was assessed on a Bioanalyzer, concentration was determined with Qubit, and library quantification was performed with the Kapa Library Quantification kit. Libraries were sequenced paired-end 2 x 150 bp on an Illumina HiSeq 2500. To increase sequence diversity, roughly 24-31% phiX was spiked into each library pool. In the source study's methods: Quality-filtered reads were processed with the UMI-based MiGEC pipeline, and over 90% of raw TCR sequences were removed by the MiGEC pipeline during error correction. VDJ genes were aligned to IMGT germline references, and clonotypes were defined by unique CDR3 amino acid sequence plus V-J genes. Clonal expansion, Shannon diversity and CDR3 relatedness were evaluated with VDJtools (CalcPairwiseDistances, ClusterSamples), while phylogenetic trees were built in CLCbio workbench. Clones with at least 8 unique UMIs were defined as expanded, with this threshold being based on coefficient-of-variation modelling across technical triplicates. TCRdb redid the processing of the public reads, applying fastp at Q25 and MiXCR, and retained in-frame beta chains. Each record represents a unique CDR3 protein, reported with the most common genes and DNA among its rows. TCRdb's processing, not the study's, gives the V and J calls here. A total of 30,000 to 45,000 distinct CDR3 sequences appear in this sample, roughly 11% of them only once. The ten biggest clones cover 3% to 4% of the sample.

For the sorted-subset TCR libraries, the starting material was about 930,000 sorted CD4+ or CD8+ T cells. Peripheral blood was subjected to Ficoll-Hypaque density gradient centrifugation to isolate PBMCs, which were then cryopreserved in liquid nitrogen. The study also sequenced paired sorted CD4+ and CD8+ subsets from healthy controls, HAM/TSP patients and MS patients. V is shortened by 4 bases, J by 1 base, and the region joining them spans 5 bases. CDR1 and CDR2, looked up from the germline V gene, are SGHRS and YFSETQ. Reading from cysteine to phenylalanine, the CDR3 counts 12 amino acids. Just the 36-base CDR3 DNA is kept, in frame starting at base 1.

The chain employs TRBV5-1 and TRBJ1-1; no D segment can be confidently identified. The sample comprised CD4+ T cells from blood. This receptor was taken from a young woman with HTLV-1-associated myelopathy (HAM/TSP). For the CDR3, the sequence is CASSMQNTEAFF. Here is the DNA: TGCGCCAGCAGCATGCAGAACACTGAAGCTTTCTTT.